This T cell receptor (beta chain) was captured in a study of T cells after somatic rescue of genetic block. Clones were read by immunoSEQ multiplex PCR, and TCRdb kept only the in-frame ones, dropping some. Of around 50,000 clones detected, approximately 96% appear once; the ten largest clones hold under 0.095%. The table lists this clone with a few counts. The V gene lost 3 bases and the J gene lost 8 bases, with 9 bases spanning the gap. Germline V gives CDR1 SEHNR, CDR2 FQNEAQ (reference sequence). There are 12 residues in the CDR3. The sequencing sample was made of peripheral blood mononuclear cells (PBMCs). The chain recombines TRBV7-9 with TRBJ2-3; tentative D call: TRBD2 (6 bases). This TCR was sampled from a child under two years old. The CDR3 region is CASSLLGGTQYF. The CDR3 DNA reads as TGTGCCAGCAGCTTGTTGGGAGGTACGCAGTATTTT.